The entry below gives a single T cell receptor (beta chain) sequence along with its context. Its antigen is not identified. An end of the junction differs from the germline gene, which may be a read error. The data stem from a study of T-cell memory formation after mild COVID-19. The overall study: The two donors had largely donor-specific TCR clusters. Points from the study as a whole: Later expanders leaned toward CD4+, whereas clones contracting from day 15 to 85 were balanced CD4/CD8. Pre-infection memory held some responding clones, suggesting pre-existing cross-reactive T cells responded.

Germline-derived CDR1 and CDR2 are SSHAT and FNYEAQ (reference sequence). CDR3 length: 15 residues. TCR alpha and TCR beta cDNA libraries with sample barcodes and UMIs came from 5'RACE using constant-segment primers. MiXCR, run by TCRdb on the 5' RACE reads, gives a single entry per CDR3 protein. The sample lists around 200,000 distinct CDR3 sequences; approximately 10% were seen once. This receptor was identified in a man aged 18 to 35 who had mild COVID-19 (a few samples of this study predate the infection). Cell type and time point are not known. This sequence joins TRBV7-7 and TRBJ2-1; 7 bases are shared with TRBD1. The sequenced material came from PBMCs or a T cell subset sorted from them (not recorded which). The CDR3 DNA reads TGTGCTAGCAGCCCGACAGGGCTTTCCTACAATGAGCAGTTCTTC. This encodes CASSPTGLSYNEQFF.